The entry below gives a single TCR beta chain sequence along with its context. What it recognizes is unknown. TCRdb's copy holds only in-frame clones and misses some; the assay was immunoSEQ multiplex PCR. Of 100,000 or so clones listed, roughly 85% are singletons. The record originates from a study of cytomegalovirus exposure and HLA in healthy donors. Study-wide findings and caveats: Usually a TCR sequence was rare, but some public TCRs were found in many donors.

V lost 2 bases, J lost 2 bases, and 17 bases lay in between. Per germline, CDR1 LGHNA and CDR2 YSLEER. The CDR3 covers 17 residues. The gene calls are TRBV4-3 and TRBJ2-3; weak D call: TRBD2 (6 bases). The receptor was isolated from a woman in her thirties in good health and CMV-seronegative. The specimen sequenced was PBMCs. In DNA, the CDR3 is TGCGCCAGCAGCCAAAGCATTCTGGCGGGATACACAGATACGCAGTATTTT. Translating it yields CASSQSILAGYTDTQYF.